Below are 18 T cell receptor beta chains sequenced from a single sample in a study of molecular identifiers for immune sequencing clone quantification. From the PCR reads, TCRdb called clonotypes with MiXCR, one entry per CDR3 protein. The data show 490,000 or so distinct CDR3 sequences, around 23% seen once. Source material: naive CD8+ T cells from blood, with Jurkat cell RNA spiked in. Specified subset: FACS-sorted CD8+CD4-CCR7+CD45RA+ naive T cells. The source is a human donor in good health. Some libraries in this study had Jurkat cell RNA spiked in.

The rearrangement links TRBV11-2 to TRBJ1-1, with unresolved D. V lost 0 bases, J lost 7 bases, and 12 bases lay in between. The CDR3 runs 14 residues. CDR1 and CDR2 from the germline V gene are SGHAT and FQNNGV. The CDR3 protein is CASSLDWLHFEAFF. The CDR3 coding sequence is TGTGCCAGCAGCTTAGATTGGTTACACTTTGAAGCTTTCTTT.

In regard to this clonotype: This may arise from a read error, as a much more abundant clone is one base away. The rearrangement links TRBV7-7 to TRBJ2-2, with D possibly TRBD1 on 6 matching bases. The CDR3 contains 15 residues. Looked up from germline, CDR1 is SSHAT and CDR2 is FNYEAQ (reference sequence). CDR3 amino acids: CASSLGTLDTGELFF. CDR3 sequence (DNA): TGTGCTAGCAGCTTAGGGACACTGGACACCGGGGAGCTGTTTTTT.

About this clonotype itself: Being one base from a much bigger clone, this may be a read error. This chain joins TRBV6-5 and TRBJ1-1; D uncertain. Germline CDR1 MNHEY, CDR2 SVGAGI. The CDR3 covers 14 residues. The CDR3 region has the DNA TGTGCCAGCAGTTACTCGACACTGAACACTGGAGCTTTCTTT. It yields the protein CASSYSTLNTGAFF.

The V call is TRBV25-1, the J call TRBJ2-2, with TRBD2 matching over 7 bases. The germline V gene encodes CDR1 MGHDK and CDR2 SYGVNS. The V gene end was trimmed by 6 bases and the J gene end by 0 bases; junction bases not matched to a gene: 7. This CDR3 is built from 16 residues. The CDR3 is CASSSWGGPNTGELFF. The CDR3 DNA follows: TGTGCCAGCAGCTCCTGGGGGGGACCGAACACCGGGGAGCTGTTTTTT.

The CDR3 is CASSVGTTAGELFF. In DNA, the CDR3 is TGTGCCAGTAGTGTAGGGACTACAGCAGGGGAGCTGTTTTTT. The chain carries TRBV19 and TRBJ2-2; 7 bases are shared with TRBD2. The CDR3 consists of 14 residues. Unmatched junction bases numbered 8, after V lost 5 bases and J lost 8 bases. The germline CDR1 and CDR2 sequences are LNHDA and SQIVND (reference sequence).

A word on this clonotype: A far bigger clonotype differs at one base, so this is likely a read error. The rearrangement joins TRBV5-3 to TRBJ2-5, with a tentative D call TRBD1 (5 bases). TRBV5-3 is placed among ORFs of uncertain function. Trimming took off 10 bases at V and 2 bases at J, with 15 bases between the two ends. The CDR3 has 13 amino acids. The CDR3 DNA follows: TGTGCCGGCAGCTTGCCAGGGCAAGAGACCCAGTACTTC. Protein product: CAGSLPGQETQYF.

The rearrangement uses TRBV13 and TRBJ2-3; the D is unclear. CDR3 length: 15 amino acids. V was pared by 1 base and J by 1 base, with 9 bases between. Germline V gene lookup returns CDR1 PRHDT and CDR2 FYEKMQ (reference sequence). Written as DNA, the CDR3 is TGTGCCAGCAGCTTAGATAGATCCGGCACAGATACGCAGTATTTT. Protein sequence: CASSLDRSGTDTQYF.

J is TRBJ2-1 and V is TRBV24-1; 13 bases map to TRBD2. The CDR3 runs 15 residues. V lost 7 bases, J lost 9 bases, and 8 bases stayed unmatched. Germline V gives CDR1 KGHDR, CDR2 SFDVKD. CDR3 region: CATRLAGGPFVEQFF. CDR3 DNA: TGTGCCACCAGACTAGCGGGAGGGCCTTTCGTTGAGCAGTTCTTC.

This clonotype was seen only a few times. J is TRBJ2-3 and V is TRBV4-1; D is possibly TRBD2 (6 bases). The V end lost 0 bases, the J end lost 0 bases, and 10 bases lay between the germline ends. Germline V gene sequence: CDR1 MGHRA, CDR2 YSYEKL. This CDR3 region has 16 residues. CDR3: CASSQEDGSSTDTQYF. For the CDR3, the DNA is TGCGCCAGCAGCCAAGAGGACGGGAGCAGCACAGATACGCAGTATTTT.

This clonotype has just a few counts. V and J are TRBV6-4 and TRBJ2-4; D may match TRBD1 or TRBD2 (5 bases each). V was clipped by 6 bases and J by 5 bases, with 29 bases between them. The CDR3 loop spans 19 amino acids. Germline lookup yields CDR1 MRHNA and CDR2 SNTAGT. The CDR3 sequence is CASRTRKVPGRRIENIQYF. The CDR3 DNA reads as TGTGCCAGCAGAACCCGTAAGGTCCCGGGACGGCGGATCGAAAACATTCAGTACTTC.

The CDR3 sequence is CASSEDRGLETQYF. Written as DNA, the CDR3 is TGTGCCAGCAGTGAAGACAGGGGGCTTGAGACCCAGTACTTC. This chain uses TRBV28 with TRBJ2-5, with TRBD1 matching over 10 bases. Germline V gene lookup returns CDR1 MDHEN and CDR2 SYDVKM. With 5 bases clipped from V and 5 bases from J, the junction kept 5 bases outside the gene matches. This CDR3 has 14 residues.

The chain carries TRBV2 and TRBJ1-5; D ambiguous. The V and J ends lost 11 bases and 1 base respectively, with 9 bases between them. The CDR3 has 12 residues. Germline CDR1 and CDR2: SNHLY and FYNNEI. CDR3: CALGQSNQPQHF. As DNA, the CDR3 is TGTGCCCTCGGGCAGAGCAATCAGCCCCAGCATTTT.

J is TRBJ1-1 and V is TRBV5-1; weak D call: TRBD1 (6 bases). CDR1 is SGHRS, CDR2 YFSETQ, per germline. The CDR3 runs to 14 residues. V dropped 10 bases and J dropped 6 bases, with 22 bases sitting between them. This CDR3 reads CARRGGGQGSEAFF. Here the CDR3 DNA reads TGCGCCCGCCGCGGGGGGGGGCAAGGGTCTGAAGCTTTCTTT.

In its sample, this clonotype was seen many times. This rearrangement joins TRBV28 to TRBJ1-5; D unresolved. With 4 bases removed from V and 0 bases from J, the gap between germline ends came to 7 bases. CDR3 length: 14 residues. Germline V gene data show CDR1 as MDHEN and CDR2 as SYDVKM. CDR3 sequence reads: CASSSLISNQPQHF. In DNA, the CDR3 is TGTGCCAGCAGTTCGCTTATTAGCAATCAGCCCCAGCATTTT.

The chain combines TRBV29-1 with TRBJ2-2; possibly TRBD1 or TRBD2 for D (5 bases each). Germline loops: CDR1 SQVTM, CDR2 ANQGSEA. This CDR3 contains 12 residues. The germline V and J ends were trimmed by 4 bases and 4 bases, with 7 bases remaining between them. The CDR3 spells CSVVGVTGELFF. In nucleotides, the CDR3 is TGCAGCGTTGTGGGGGTCACCGGGGAGCTGTTTTTT.

This clonotype was found many times. The gene calls are TRBV4-1 and TRBJ1-3; D remains unclear. CDR1 is MGHRA, CDR2 YSYEKL, per germline. The CDR3 contains 15 residues. V lost 0 bases and J 2 bases, leaving 8 bases between the germline ends. CDR3 nucleotide sequence: TGCGCCAGCAGCCAAGATAAGGGTACTGGAAACACCATATATTTT. Protein product: CASSQDKGTGNTIYF.

This clonotype appeared many times. The chain links TRBV29-1 to TRBJ1-2, with D uncertain. Germline V lookup: CDR1 SQVTM, CDR2 ANQGSEA. Trimming took 7 bases from V and 4 from J, leaving 16 bases between them. This CDR3 is built from 13 residues. The CDR3 is CSANEEEGYGYTF. The CDR3 region has the DNA TGCAGCGCAAACGAAGAAGAAGGCTATGGCTACACCTTC.

The chain has TRBV27 and TRBJ1-5, with 8 bases aligning to TRBD1. This CDR3 contains 13 residues. Germline V gene lookup returns CDR1 MNHEY and CDR2 SMNVEV (reference sequence). V was clipped by 8 bases and J by 7 bases; unmatched bases: 7. This CDR3 is CASSQGARQPQHF. The DNA for the CDR3 is TGTGCCAGCTCTCAGGGGGCCCGGCAGCCCCAGCATTTT.